Listed here are 5 T cell receptor beta chains from one sample, sequenced in a study of blood T cells in healthy people across ages. The authors ran a second PCR of roughly 7 to 11 cycles using a sample-barcoded 5' primer and a J-beta primer mix. MiXCR was run by TCRdb on the 5' RACE reads, yielding one entry per CDR3 protein. The sample holds 1.5 million to 2 million distinct CDR3 sequences, roughly 43% seen once. The sequencing input was blood. The receptor source for this set is a human donor in good health.

In this sample, this clonotype turned up many times. The chain uses TRBV7-9 and TRBJ2-3, with unresolved D. This CDR3 spans 15 amino acids. Germline CDR1 SEHNR, CDR2 FQNEAQ (reference sequence). Trimming took 1 base from V and 0 from J, leaving 8 bases between them. The CDR3 sequence: CASSLVGGSTDTQYF. The CDR3, as DNA: TGTGCCAGCAGCTTAGTAGGCGGTAGCACAGATACGCAGTATTTT.

The J gene is TRBJ2-3, the V gene TRBV5-1; TRBD1 aligns across 7 bases. The CDR3 runs 16 residues. With 4 bases clipped from V and 4 bases from J, the junction kept 12 bases outside the gene matches. CDR1 is SGHRS, CDR2 YFSETQ, per germline. The CDR3 region has the DNA TGCGCCAGCAGCCGATCCGGACAGGACGGGGCAGATACGCAGTATTTT. This sequence encodes CASSRSGQDGADTQYF.

The genes are TRBV6-5 and TRBJ1-1; a possible D gene is TRBD1 (6 bases). The CDR3 spans 18 residues. With 0 bases removed from V and 5 bases from J, the gap between germline ends came to 22 bases. The germline gives CDR1 MNHEY, CDR2 SVGAGI. DNA of the CDR3: TGTGCCAGCAGTTACTCGTCTACCCAGGGGATGAGTTTGACTGAAGCTTTCTTT. As protein: CASSYSSTQGMSLTEAFF.

The chain carries TRBV12-3 or TRBV12-4 and TRBJ2-7, with 7 bases matching TRBD1. The CDR3 covers 18 residues. Trimming at V came to 4 bases and at J to 0 bases, leaving 15 bases not matched to a gene. The CDR3 DNA reads TGTGCCAGCAGTTCCCCACAGGGGCCCTTGGTCTTCTCCTACGAGCAGTACTTC. Protein: CASSSPQGPLVFSYEQYF.

This chain uses TRBV7-9 with TRBJ2-1; D gene uncertain. CDR1 and CDR2 (germline): SEHNR, FQNEAQ (reference sequence). The CDR3 covers 16 residues. Trimming took off 2 bases at V and 2 bases at J, with 13 bases between the two ends. CDR3 bases: TGTGCCAGCAGCTTAAGTGTCGGAGCTACCTACAATGAGCAGTTCTTC. It yields the protein CASSLSVGATYNEQFF.